Presented here are 25 T cell receptor beta chains from one specimen sequenced in a study of cytomegalovirus exposure and HLA in healthy donors. PCR involved 60 Vbeta and 13 Jbeta primers. The method was immunoSEQ multiplex PCR; TCRdb's version includes in-frame clones alone and lacks a portion of them. Of more than 110,000 clones in the sample, roughly three quarters were seen once. Material for sequencing was PBMCs. The receptors shown here come from a woman aged 50 to 60 in good health and CMV-seronegative.

Concerning this clone: The junction departs from germline at one end; a sequencing error may be responsible. This chain links TRBV19 with TRBJ1-2; D is undetermined. Per the germline V gene, CDR1 is LNHDA and CDR2 is SQIVND (reference sequence). There are 14 residues in the CDR3. Here the CDR3 reads CASTIPDAGFGYTF. In DNA, the CDR3 is TGTGCTAGTACTATTCCCGACGCGGGGTTTGGCTACACCTTC.

The chain employs TRBV11-2 and TRBJ1-4, with a tentative D call TRBD1 (5 bases). The CDR3 is made up of 17 amino acids. CDR1 and CDR2 (germline): SGHAT, FQNNGV. Trimming took 0 bases from V and 8 from J, leaving 19 bases between them. In DNA form, the CDR3 reads TGTGCCAGCAGCTTAGACCTACAGGAGGGGTTGAGCGAAAAACTGTTTTTT. Protein product: CASSLDLQEGLSEKLFF.

This chain joins TRBV2 and TRBJ1-6; tentative D call: TRBD1 (5 bases). CDR1 is SNHLY and CDR2 is FYNNEI in the germline V gene. Trimming cost V 5 bases and J 7 bases, with 18 bases left between them. This CDR3 spans 16 amino acids. CDR3 in DNA: TGTGCCAGCAGTCTCCTTGGCCAGGGAGGCAATTCACCCCTCCACTTT. Amino acids: CASSLLGQGGNSPLHF.

The chain is built from TRBV7-2 and TRBJ2-5; 8 bases map to TRBD1. This CDR3 contains 12 residues. Trimming at V came to 5 bases and at J to 5 bases, leaving 1 base not matched to a gene. CDR1 is SGHTA and CDR2 is FQGNSA in the germline V gene. DNA of the CDR3: TGTGCCAGCAGCAGGACAGGGGAGACCCAGTACTTC. It specifies CASSRTGETQYF.

The chain joins TRBV13 to TRBJ2-7, with D maybe TRBD1 (5 bases). The CDR3 consists of 14 residues. V lost 5 bases, J lost 1 base, and 12 bases lay in between. The germline V gene has CDR1 PRHDT and CDR2 FYEKMQ (reference sequence). The CDR3, as DNA: TGTGCCAGCAGCGTCAGGGTCGGATCCTACGAGCAGTACTTC. Translating it yields CASSVRVGSYEQYF.

The chain employs TRBV6-5 and TRBJ1-4; tentatively, D is TRBD1 (5 bases). CDR3 length: 15 residues. CDR1 MNHEY and CDR2 SVGAGI come from the germline V gene. V dropped 6 bases and J dropped 10 bases, with 21 bases sitting between them. The CDR3 sequence: CASSPRDGGIGKLFF. The CDR3 nucleotides read TGTGCCAGCAGCCCAAGGGACGGGGGAATCGGAAAACTGTTTTTT.

This clone was found once. This CDR3 is also generated by other DNA sequences in the sample. V is TRBV4-1 and J is TRBJ2-7; D remains ambiguous. In germline, CDR1 is MGHRA, CDR2 YSYEKL. This CDR3 contains 11 residues. Trimming took 0 bases from V and 6 from J, leaving 3 bases between them. The CDR3 DNA sequence: TGCGCCAGCAGCCAAGATAGCGAGCAGTACTTC. The encoded protein is CASSQDSEQYF.

The V and J genes are TRBV6-6 and TRBJ2-3, with 8 bases aligning to TRBD1. The V and J ends lost 3 bases and 2 bases, in that order; junction bases with no gene match: 4. The germline gives CDR1 MNHNY, CDR2 SVGAGI (reference sequence). CDR3 size: 15 residues. In nucleotides, the CDR3 is TGTGCCAGCAGTTATACGACAGGGGCCACAGATACGCAGTATTTT. Translating gives CASSYTTGATDTQYF.

The chain couples TRBV7-9 to TRBJ2-7; weak D call: TRBD2 (6 bases). The CDR3 sequence is 16 residues long. Germline CDR1 reads SEHNR; CDR2 reads FQNEAQ (reference sequence). The V end was cut by 3 bases, the J end by 6 bases, with 21 bases between. The CDR3 is CASSFGLRGKTGEQYF. DNA for the CDR3: TGTGCCAGCAGCTTCGGTCTCCGGGGGAAAACTGGCGAGCAGTACTTC.

The V and J genes are TRBV15 and TRBJ2-1; 10 bases map to TRBD1. The CDR3 covers 14 residues. From germline, CDR1 is LNHNV and CDR2 YYDKDF (reference sequence). The trim removed 5 bases at V and 9 bases at J, leaving 7 bases unmatched. CDR3 coding DNA: TGTGCCACCAGCGGTCGACAGGGGGCTACTGAGCAGTTCTTC. Amino acids: CATSGRQGATEQFF.

In this sample, this clone turned up a few times. The chain has TRBV11-1 and TRBJ1-2; tentatively, D is TRBD1 (5 bases). The CDR3 is made up of 16 amino acids. The germline CDR1 and CDR2 sequences are SGHAT and FQDESV (reference sequence). V lost 5 bases and J 4 bases, leaving 20 bases between the germline ends. This CDR3 reads CASSPGSDSWSYGYTF. The CDR3 DNA reads TGTGCCAGCAGCCCAGGGTCCGACAGTTGGAGCTATGGCTACACCTTC.

The CDR3 DNA follows: TGTGCCAGCAGCTTATACAGGGTAGCAACTAATGAAAAACTGTTTTTT. This codes for CASSLYRVATNEKLFF. The chain is built from TRBV7-8 and TRBJ1-4; maybe TRBD1 (6 bases). The CDR3 contains 16 residues. Germline values: CDR1 SGHVS, CDR2 FQNEAQ. Trimming pared 2 bases from V and 0 bases from J, leaving 10 bases between.

The rearrangement joins TRBV7-9 to TRBJ2-7; 10 bases are shared with TRBD1. The ends lost 4 bases at V and 2 bases at J; junction bases unmatched: 5. CDR3 size: 15 residues. Germline V gene sequence: CDR1 SEHNR, CDR2 FQNEAQ (reference sequence). The CDR3 nucleotides read TGTGCCAGCAGCTCGGGGACAGGGGCACCCTACGAGCAGTACTTC. This codes for CASSSGTGAPYEQYF.

This clone was seen more than once but under ten times. With a much larger clone just one base away, this may be a read error. The rearrangement joins TRBV7-9 to TRBJ2-5, with 8 bases aligning to TRBD1. The end of the DNA is better explained by TRBJ2-7, so the J call may be wrong. CDR3 length: 16 residues. Germline lookup yields CDR1 SEHNR and CDR2 FQNEAQ (reference sequence). CDR3 residues: CSSSLVITGGTYEQYF. The CDR3, as DNA: TGTTCCAGCAGCTTAGTTATTACAGGGGGAACCTACGAGCAGTACTTC.

This clone showed up just a few times. The V and J genes are TRBV11-1 and TRBJ2-1; 14 bases map to TRBD2. Germline V CDR1 and CDR2: SGHAT, FQDESV (reference sequence). V was pared by 4 bases and J by 15 bases, with 2 bases of the junction left unmatched. This CDR3 contains 12 residues. The CDR3 nucleotides are TGTGCCAGCAGCTGGGGACTAGCGGGGGTGTTCTTC. This gives the protein CASSWGLAGVFF.

This chain links TRBV27 with TRBJ2-5; tentatively, D is TRBD1 (5 bases). The CDR3 contains 13 residues. CDR1 is MNHEY and CDR2 is SMNVEV in the germline V gene (reference sequence). V shed 6 bases and J shed 5 bases, with 13 bases lying between them. CDR3 nucleotide sequence: TGTGCCAGCAGGGGGCTGCTCGGGGAGACCCAGTACTTC. Translated: CASRGLLGETQYF.

This clone was seen more than once but under ten times. The chain combines TRBV4-3 with TRBJ1-6; the D is unclear. Germline-derived CDR1 and CDR2 are LGHNA and YSLEER. V lost 4 bases, J lost 10 bases, and 20 bases lay in between. The CDR3 covers 16 residues. DNA for the CDR3: TGCGCCAGCAGCCCCGAGATATTTTATTCGGGGTCACCCCTCCACTTT. Amino acid sequence: CASSPEIFYSGSPLHF.

V is TRBV6-1 and J is TRBJ2-7, with 7 nucleotides matching TRBD2. The CDR3 spans 15 residues. Germline V gene data show CDR1 as MNHNS and CDR2 as SASEGT. V was pared by 6 bases and J by 7 bases, with 15 bases of the junction left unmatched. The CDR3 protein is CASSAASGPVWEQYF. The DNA of the CDR3 is TGTGCCAGCAGCGCAGCTAGCGGCCCAGTCTGGGAGCAGTACTTC.

V and J are TRBV4-3 and TRBJ2-7, with 7 nucleotides matching TRBD1. Germline trimming cut 4 bases from V and 3 bases from J; bases unmatched to any gene: 9. The CDR3 extends over 15 amino acids. Germline assignment: CDR1 LGHNA and CDR2 YSLEER. CDR3 sequence: CASSLPGDRDYEQYF. The CDR3 region has the DNA TGCGCCAGCAGCCTCCCAGGAGACAGGGACTACGAGCAGTACTTC.

This clone came up a few times. Additional DNA sequences in this sample encode the identical CDR3. This chain uses TRBV9 with TRBJ2-1, with D perhaps matching TRBD2 (7 bases). CDR3 size: 12 residues. Looked up from germline, CDR1 is SGDLS and CDR2 is YYNGEE. With 0 bases removed from V and 10 bases from J, the gap between germline ends came to 8 bases. CDR3 sequence: CASSVGGGEQFF. The CDR3 DNA reads TGTGCCAGCAGCGTAGGCGGGGGCGAGCAGTTCTTC.

This clone has more than one count but fewer than ten. The chain employs TRBV19 and TRBJ1-1, with 7 positions matching TRBD1. V was clipped by 1 base and J by 5 bases; unmatched bases: 4. Looked up from germline, CDR1 is LNHDA and CDR2 is SQIVND (reference sequence). This CDR3 spans 14 amino acids. CDR3 nucleotides: TGTGCCAGTAGTATAGCGGCAGGGGGAACTGAAGCTTTCTTT. This codes for CASSIAAGGTEAFF.

This clone came up a few times. The chain combines TRBV5-1 with TRBJ2-5; the D gene is possibly TRBD2 (5 bases). From germline, CDR1 is SGHRS and CDR2 YFSETQ. V lost 7 bases, J lost 0 bases, and 13 bases lay in between. This CDR3 has 14 amino acids. This CDR3 reads CASRKEADQETQYF. The CDR3 coding sequence is TGCGCCAGCCGGAAGGAGGCAGACCAAGAGACCCAGTACTTC. Together with reference TRBV5-1 and TRBJ2-5, the CDR3 gives the full variable domain: KAGVTQTPRYLIKTRGQQVTLSCSPISGHRSVSWYQQTPGQGLQFLFEYFSETQRNKGNFPGRFSGRQFSNSRSEMNVSTLELGDSALYLCASRKEADQETQYFGPGTRLLVL.

V and J are TRBV29-1 and TRBJ1-1; D is ambiguous. Germline V lookup: CDR1 SQVTM, CDR2 ANQGSEA. The CDR3 is 12 amino acids. Between the trimmed V and J ends, which lost 8 bases and 1 base, there was a span of 11 bases. The CDR3 DNA is TGCAGCAACCGTGAACAGAACACTGAAGCTTTCTTT. This gives the protein CSNREQNTEAFF.

The V call is TRBV4-2, the J call TRBJ1-5; 9 nucleotides agree with TRBD1. The CDR3 is 16 residues long. Looked up from germline, CDR1 is LGHNA and CDR2 is YNFKEQ. The junction had 5 bases not matched to a gene; V was cut back by 3 bases and J by 2 bases. CDR3 region: CASSHLRTGGNQPQHF. CDR3 DNA sequence: TGTGCCAGCAGCCACCTAAGGACAGGGGGCAATCAGCCCCAGCATTTT.

The chain is built from TRBV27 and TRBJ1-6; 9 bases line up with TRBD1. From germline, CDR1 is MNHEY and CDR2 SMNVEV (reference sequence). The CDR3 contains 15 residues. After removal of 5 bases from V and 10 bases from J, the junction contained 9 bases not matched to a gene. CDR3 amino acids: CASSIIQGARSPLHF. CDR3 in DNA: TGTGCCAGCAGTATTATACAGGGGGCTCGATCACCCCTCCACTTT.